The 24 T cell receptor beta chains in this list originate from one sample, sequenced in a study of response to subunit inactivated influenza vaccine. TCRdb processed the RT-PCR reads anew with MiXCR; each CDR3 protein has one entry. The table lists around 850,000 distinct CDR3 sequences, 15% to 20% of them singletons. This specimen consisted of PBMCs from blood, obtained roughly 5 days after vaccination. The origin of the receptors is a man aged 50 to 59 who received an inactivated influenza vaccine.

V gene TRBV11-2 combines with J gene TRBJ2-3; D possibly corresponds to TRBD1 (5 bases). Germline CDR1 is SGHAT and CDR2 is FQNNGV. The CDR3 totals 15 residues. V was trimmed by 2 bases and J by 2 bases, leaving 11 bases between them. The CDR3: CASSLIGGATDTQYF. The CDR3 region has the DNA TGTGCCAGCAGCTTAATCGGTGGGGCCACAGATACGCAGTATTTT.

The chain is built from TRBV30 and TRBJ2-3; 10 positions match TRBD2. The CDR3 sequence is 14 residues long. The germline gives CDR1 GTSNPN, CDR2 SVGIG (reference sequence). With V trimmed by 8 bases and J by 5 bases, 10 bases remained unmatched. This CDR3 reads CAGGYTSGVDTQYF. In DNA form, the CDR3 reads TGTGCCGGTGGATATACTAGCGGGGTAGATACGCAGTATTTT.

This clonotype came up a few times. The chain joins TRBV7-8 to TRBJ2-3; D assignment may be TRBD1 or TRBD2 (5 bases each). There are 18 residues in the CDR3. The V end was cut by 5 bases, the J end by 3 bases, with 24 bases between. From germline, CDR1 is SGHVS and CDR2 FQNEAQ. The CDR3 DNA follows: TGTGCCAGCAGCAAACCTCGTGGGGGATCGGGGTGGACAGATACGCAGTATTTT. It specifies CASSKPRGGSGWTDTQYF.

The CDR3 reads CASSPPGGTRTGELFF. The CDR3 nucleotides are TGTGCCAGCAGTCCTCCGGGGGGGACGAGAACCGGGGAGCTGTTTTTT. V usage is TRBV6-2 or TRBV6-3 and J usage is TRBJ2-2, with TRBD2 matching 8 bases. V shed 5 bases, J shed 5 bases, and the junction held 10 bases outside the gene matches. Per the germline V gene, CDR1 is MNHEY and CDR2 is SVGEGT. This CDR3 region has 16 residues.

The chain recombines TRBV5-5 with TRBJ1-2, with no clear D. With 0 bases removed from V and 8 bases from J, the gap between germline ends came to 23 bases. The V gene's germline CDR1 is SGHKS and CDR2 YYEKEE (reference sequence). The CDR3 is 17 amino acids. The CDR3 DNA reads as TGTGCCAGCAGCTTGGCTAGTTGGGCTCCTCCGAGTTCCGGCTACACCTTC. This sequence encodes CASSLASWAPPSSGYTF.

This clonotype has a handful of counts. The chain combines TRBV20-1 with TRBJ2-1; possible D gene TRBD2, 6 bases. Trimming stripped 5 bases from V and 6 bases from J, with 20 bases between. CDR3 size: 15 residues. The germline V gene has CDR1 DFQATT and CDR2 SNEGSKA (reference sequence). CDR3 in amino acids: CSALGLGGLSNEQFF. The DNA of the CDR3 is TGCAGTGCTTTGGGACTCGGGGGTCTGTCCAATGAGCAGTTCTTC.

J is TRBJ2-1 and V is TRBV7-9, with D tentatively TRBD2 (5 bases). The CDR3 has 16 residues. The V end lost 3 bases, the J end lost 4 bases, and 16 bases lay between the germline ends. Germline CDR1 and CDR2: SEHNR and FQNEAQ (reference sequence). The CDR3 DNA reads TGTGCCAGCAGCTTGGCCGGTAGCGTAGGGTACAATGAGCAGTTCTTC. Amino acid sequence: CASSLAGSVGYNEQFF.

At least ten counts were recorded for this clonotype. V is TRBV10-2 and J is TRBJ1-1; 9 bases match TRBD1. From germline, CDR1 is WSHSY and CDR2 SAAADI. Trimming cost V 4 bases and J 3 bases; bases outside gene matches: 9. CDR3 length: 16 amino acids. The chain's CDR3 is CASSATPTGGYTEAFF. The DNA for the CDR3 is TGCGCCAGCAGTGCAACGCCGACAGGGGGATACACTGAAGCTTTCTTT.

The V gene is TRBV5-4, the J gene TRBJ2-2; D not resolved. Germline V gene lookup returns CDR1 SGHNT and CDR2 YYREEE (reference sequence). This CDR3 comprises 14 residues. V lost 3 bases to trimming and J lost 6 bases, with 12 bases between them. CDR3: CASSYGVSPGELFF. The CDR3 region has the DNA TGTGCCAGCAGCTACGGAGTAAGCCCCGGGGAGCTGTTTTTT. Variable domain in full (rest from reference TRBV5-4 and TRBJ2-2): ETGVTQSPTHLIKTRGQQVTLRCSSQSGHNTVSWYQQALGQGPQFIFQYYREEENGRGNFPPRFSGLQFPNYSSELNVNALELDDSALYLCASSYGVSPGELFFGEGSRLTVL.

This clonotype has a count of ten or more. The J gene is TRBJ2-7, the V gene TRBV7-2; 8 bases agree with TRBD1. J gave up 6 bases and V 0 bases, and 7 bases lay outside the gene matches. This CDR3 contains 15 residues. Germline CDR1 SGHTA, CDR2 FQGNSA. CDR3: CASSLATDRGREQYF. As DNA, the CDR3 is TGTGCCAGCAGCTTAGCGACTGACAGGGGCCGCGAGCAGTACTTC.

The chain carries TRBV9 and TRBJ2-3; D is unclear. The CDR3 sequence is 14 residues long. V was pared by 1 base and J by 6 bases, with 12 bases between. Looked up from germline, CDR1 is SGDLS and CDR2 is YYNGEE. CDR3 loop: CASSVSGDLDTQYF. DNA for the CDR3: TGTGCCAGCAGCGTAAGTGGTGATCTCGATACGCAGTATTTT.

The gene calls are TRBV14 and TRBJ2-5, with 9 bases identical to TRBD1. The CDR3 has 14 amino acids. Trimming took 2 bases from V and 7 from J; bases not matched to a gene: 5. The germline CDR1 and CDR2 sequences are SGHDN and FVKESK. CDR3 nucleotides: TGTGCCAGCAGCCAATCGGACAGGGGAGGGACCCAGTACTTC. It specifies CASSQSDRGGTQYF.

The gene calls are TRBV12-3 or TRBV12-4 and TRBJ1-1; D is perhaps TRBD1 (5 bases). V gave up 5 bases and J gave up 3 bases, with 10 bases separating them. This CDR3 comprises 13 residues. The CDR3 reads CASSVGRDTEAFF. The CDR3 DNA sequence: TGTGCCAGCAGTGTCGGCAGGGACACTGAAGCTTTCTTT.

The rearrangement uses TRBV6-5 and TRBJ2-3, with 8 bases that match TRBD1. V shed 4 bases, J shed 3 bases, and the junction held 9 bases outside the gene matches. The CDR3 consists of 16 residues. Germline CDR1 reads MNHEY; CDR2 reads SVGAGI. CDR3 loop: CASSFQRQGKTDTQYF. In DNA form, the CDR3 reads TGTGCCAGCAGTTTCCAACGACAGGGGAAGACAGATACGCAGTATTTT.

The chain couples TRBV7-2 to TRBJ2-2, with D maybe TRBD2 (5 bases). This CDR3 has 17 residues. V lost 5 bases to trimming and J lost 4 bases, with 20 bases between them. The V gene's germline CDR1 is SGHTA and CDR2 FQGNSA. CDR3 loop: CASSLLFTGSGTGELFF. CDR3 in DNA: TGTGCCAGCAGCCTCCTTTTTACGGGGAGTGGCACCGGGGAGCTGTTTTTT.

The CDR3 region is CSARDGTGYMNTEAFF. The DNA of the CDR3 is TGCAGTGCTAGAGATGGGACAGGGTATATGAACACTGAAGCTTTCTTT. The V gene is TRBV20-1, the J gene TRBJ1-1; 9 bases line up with TRBD1. Germline-derived CDR1 and CDR2 are DFQATT and SNEGSKA (reference sequence). V lost 0 bases and J lost 0; bases outside the gene matches: 5. The CDR3 spans 16 residues.

The CDR3 protein is CASSLVPSGGAITDTQYF. In DNA, the CDR3 is TGCGCCAGCAGCTTGGTACCCTCTGGGGGGGCTATAACAGATACGCAGTATTTT. The chain joins TRBV5-1 to TRBJ2-3, with TRBD2 as a possible D gene (7 bases). V lost 0 bases, J lost 3 bases, and 20 bases lay in between. The CDR3 has 18 residues. The V gene's germline CDR1 is SGHRS and CDR2 YFSETQ. The full variable domain, completed using reference TRBV5-1 and TRBJ2-3, is KAGVTQTPRYLIKTRGQQVTLSCSPISGHRSVSWYQQTPGQGLQFLFEYFSETQRNKGNFPGRFSGRQFSNSRSEMNVSTLELGDSALYLCASSLVPSGGAITDTQYFGPGTRLTVL.

In this sample, this clonotype turned up a few times. The chain uses TRBV12-3 or TRBV12-4 and TRBJ2-1; 8 positions match TRBD1. CDR3 size: 14 residues. The V gene end was trimmed by 7 bases and the J gene end by 3 bases; junction bases not matched to a gene: 5. This CDR3 is CASMTGAHYNEQFF. The DNA for the CDR3 is TGTGCCAGCATGACAGGGGCTCACTACAATGAGCAGTTCTTC.

This clonotype was picked up a small number of times. The chain combines TRBV15 with TRBJ2-2; no firm D call. The CDR3 loop spans 13 amino acids. The V end lost 5 bases, the J end lost 3 bases, and 7 bases lay between the germline ends. Germline V gene data show CDR1 as LNHNV and CDR2 as YYDKDF (reference sequence). CDR3 loop: CATSLPDTGELFF. CDR3 DNA: TGTGCCACCAGCCTCCCCGACACCGGGGAGCTGTTTTTT.

This clonotype occurred a few times. This chain uses TRBV20-1 with TRBJ2-5, with TRBD2 as a possible D gene (5 bases). CDR1 DFQATT and CDR2 SNEGSKA come from the germline V gene (reference sequence). Trimming shortened V by 6 bases and J by 4 bases, and 18 bases separated the two germline ends. CDR3 length equals 14 residues. The CDR3 loop reads CSAQRVGFRETQYF. The CDR3 nucleotides read TGCAGTGCCCAGAGGGTCGGGTTTCGAGAGACCCAGTACTTC.

This clonotype was counted once. This chain's CDR3 is CASSQVLGHGYTF. The CDR3 nucleotides read TGCGCCAGCAGCCAAGTTCTGGGACATGGCTACACCTTC. The chain has TRBV4-3 and TRBJ1-2; tentative D call: TRBD1 (5 bases). V lost 1 base and J 6 bases, leaving 9 bases between the germline ends. CDR3 size: 13 residues. Germline-derived CDR1 and CDR2 are LGHNA and YSLEER.

This clonotype has at least ten counts. The rearrangement links TRBV20-1 to TRBJ2-3, with 8 bases lining up with TRBD2. After removal of 1 base from V and 1 base from J, the junction contained 4 bases not matched to a gene. From germline, CDR1 is DFQATT and CDR2 SNEGSKA (reference sequence). The CDR3 has 15 residues. The CDR3 DNA is TGCAGTGCTAGAGCGGGTAGCGGGGGCACAGATACGCAGTATTTT. This codes for CSARAGSGGTDTQYF.

Only a few counts were recorded for this clonotype. The chain links TRBV24-1 to TRBJ2-3; D gene unclear. The V and J ends lost 5 bases and 4 bases respectively, with 9 bases between them. CDR1 is KGHDR and CDR2 is SFDVKD in the germline V gene. The CDR3 extends over 13 amino acids. This CDR3 reads CATSVPGSDTQYF. The CDR3, as DNA: TGTGCCACCAGTGTCCCCGGGTCAGATACGCAGTATTTT.

This clonotype turned up a few times. The V call is TRBV5-1, the J call TRBJ2-1; 7 bases map to TRBD2. CDR1 and CDR2 from the germline V gene are SGHRS and YFSETQ. The CDR3 contains 16 residues. The junction had 9 bases not matched to a gene; V was cut back by 4 bases and J by 2 bases. The CDR3 is CASSQISGGTYNEQFF. Written as DNA, the CDR3 is TGCGCCAGCAGCCAAATTTCGGGAGGAACCTACAATGAGCAGTTCTTC.